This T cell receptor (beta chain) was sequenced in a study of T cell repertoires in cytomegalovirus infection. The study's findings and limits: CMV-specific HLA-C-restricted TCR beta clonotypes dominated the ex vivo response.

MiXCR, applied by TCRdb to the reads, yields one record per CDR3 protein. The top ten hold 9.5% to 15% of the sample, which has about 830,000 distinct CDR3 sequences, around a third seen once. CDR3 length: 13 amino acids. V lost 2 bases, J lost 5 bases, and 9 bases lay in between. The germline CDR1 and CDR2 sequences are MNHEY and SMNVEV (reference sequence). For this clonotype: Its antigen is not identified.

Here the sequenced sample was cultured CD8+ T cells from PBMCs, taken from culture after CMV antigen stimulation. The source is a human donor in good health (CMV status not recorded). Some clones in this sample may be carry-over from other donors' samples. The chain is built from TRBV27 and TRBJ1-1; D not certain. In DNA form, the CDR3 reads TGTGCCAGCAGTTTAGGTTCCCGTACTGAAGCTTTCTTT. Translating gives CASSLGSRTEAFF.